The sample holds a few counts of the clone carrying this TCR beta chain. Its antigen is undetermined. V was pared by 0 bases and J by 5 bases, with 10 bases of the junction left unmatched. The CDR3 runs to 17 residues. The germline CDR1 and CDR2 sequences are SGHDT and YYEEEE. This specimen comes from a study of cytomegalovirus exposure and HLA in healthy donors. Study-level background: Earlier results showed approximately 110 million unique TCR beta sequences derived from 150 million to 200 million T cells.

Study-wide results and limits: A highly shared variant cluster was judged a likely technical artifact. Presence/absence analyses took donor sequencing depth as roughly uniform.

The PCR made use of 60 Vbeta and 13 Jbeta primers. Clones were read by immunoSEQ multiplex PCR, and TCRdb kept only the in-frame ones, dropping some. Of 90,000 to 120,000 clones in the sample, approximately 76% were seen once. This receptor was taken from a woman in her late teens or twenties in good health and CMV-seropositive. The chain is built from TRBV5-6 and TRBJ1-1, with TRBD1 matching 10 bases. The sequencing sample was made of PBMCs. The CDR3 DNA follows: TGTGCCAGCAGCTTGGCCGGGACAGGGGATAAGGGGACTGAAGCTTTCTTT. Translation: CASSLAGTGDKGTEAFF.